A single sample gave rise to the 29 T cell receptor beta chains below, sequenced in a study of radiotherapy plus CTLA-4 blockade in lung cancer. Sequenced by immunoSEQ multiplex PCR; TCRdb stores in-frame clones only, minus some. The table records roughly 44,000 clones, approximately 76% of them present only once. The material sequenced was peripheral blood, taken from a patient treated with radiotherapy plus ipilimumab. These receptors were taken from a human donor with non-small cell lung cancer who had stable disease on radiotherapy plus ipilimumab.

This sequence joins TRBV4-1 and TRBJ2-1; maybe TRBD1 (5 bases). The ends were cut back, 0 bases at V and 0 bases at J, with 12 bases in the middle. The CDR3 totals 17 residues. In germline, CDR1 is MGHRA, CDR2 YSYEKL. The CDR3 loop is CASSQDPKGHSYNEQFF. In DNA form, the CDR3 reads TGCGCCAGCAGCCAAGATCCTAAGGGGCACTCCTACAATGAGCAGTTCTTC.

The V gene is TRBV27, the J gene TRBJ2-1; 9 bases align to TRBD2. The CDR3 extends over 17 amino acids. In germline, CDR1 is MNHEY, CDR2 SMNVEV (reference sequence). The V segment lost 3 bases and the J segment 10 bases; nucleotides outside the gene matches: 16. The CDR3 DNA is TGTGCCAGCAGTTTCCTCCGCCAAATAGCGGGGGTAAGGGAGCAGTTCTTC. It translates to CASSFLRQIAGVREQFF.

This clone occurred once. V usage is TRBV5-8 and J usage is TRBJ2-7; tentatively, D is TRBD1 (6 bases). The CDR3 sequence is 13 residues long. Germline assignment: CDR1 SGHTS and CDR2 YDEGEE. Trimming removed 5 bases at V and 3 bases at J, with 12 bases between. The CDR3 spells CASSYGQIYEQYV. The CDR3 nucleotides read TGTGCCAGCAGTTACGGACAGATCTACGAGCAGTACGTC.

The chain employs TRBV4-2 and TRBJ1-1; 9 bases line up with TRBD1. Losses at the gene ends were 4 bases for V and 4 bases for J; bases not matched to a gene: 1. Germline assignment: CDR1 LGHNA and CDR2 YNFKEQ. The CDR3 spans 13 residues. CDR3 sequence reads: CASSPTGGTEAFF. The DNA for the CDR3 is TGTGCCAGCAGCCCGACAGGGGGCACTGAAGCTTTCTTT.

The V and J genes are TRBV14 and TRBJ2-5; D gene ambiguous. V lost 0 bases to trimming and J lost 4 bases, with 18 bases between them. Germline lookup yields CDR1 SGHDN and CDR2 FVKESK. The CDR3 has 17 amino acids. CDR3 coding DNA: TGTGCCAGCAGCCAAGATCCCGGTGTCTATTTGCGAGAGACCCAGTACTTC. Protein product: CASSQDPGVYLRETQYF.

The chain joins TRBV2 to TRBJ2-3; no firm D call. CDR3 length: 11 amino acids. Between the trimmed V and J ends, which lost 3 bases and 2 bases, there was a span of 0 bases. From germline, CDR1 is SNHLY and CDR2 FYNNEI. The CDR3 DNA reads TGTGCCAGCAGTGACACAGATACGCAGTATTTT. It codes for CASSDTDTQYF.

The V call is TRBV7-3, the J call TRBJ1-2, with TRBD1 matching over 7 bases. The germline V gene has CDR1 SGHTA and CDR2 FQGTGA. The J segment lost 7 bases and the V segment lost 5 bases, leaving 7 bases of the junction unmatched. The CDR3 runs to 13 residues. CDR3 amino acids: CASSETGRAGYTF. CDR3 DNA sequence: TGTGCCAGCAGCGAGACAGGGAGGGCTGGCTACACCTTC. The full variable domain, completed using reference TRBV7-3 and TRBJ1-2, is GAGVSQTPSNKVTEKGKYVELRCDPISGHTALYWYRQSLGQGPEFLIYFQGTGAADDSGLPNDRFFAVRPEGSVSTLKIQRTERGDSAVYLCASSETGRAGYTFGSGTRLTVV.

The chain uses TRBV27 and TRBJ2-1; TRBD2 aligns across 9 bases. Per germline, CDR1 MNHEY and CDR2 SMNVEV (reference sequence). CDR3 size: 11 residues. V shed 5 bases, J shed 10 bases, and the junction held 0 bases outside the gene matches. In nucleotides, the CDR3 is TGTGCCAGCAGTGCGGGGGGGGAGCAGTTCTTC. This codes for CASSAGGEQFF.

This clone turned up a few times. The chain joins TRBV19 to TRBJ1-5, with D possibly TRBD1 on 6 matching bases. V gave up 6 bases and J gave up 0 bases, with 9 bases separating them. The germline CDR1 and CDR2 sequences are LNHDA and SQIVND (reference sequence). The CDR3 is 14 amino acids. For the CDR3, the DNA is TGTGCCAGTAGCACAGGGAATAGCAATCAGCCCCAGCATTTT. This gives the protein CASSTGNSNQPQHF.

The chain is built from TRBV29-1 and TRBJ1-1; the D gene is possibly TRBD1 (5 bases). V shed 7 bases and J shed 7 bases, with 16 bases lying between them. CDR3 length: 12 residues. CDR1 is SQVTM, CDR2 ANQGSEA, per germline. CDR3 sequence (DNA): TGCAGCGCTGCAAAAGGGAGGGGTGAAGCTTTCTTT. Its translation: CSAAKGRGEAFF.

V gene TRBV6-5 combines with J gene TRBJ1-5; D is unclear. V lost 7 bases and J lost 0, with 7 bases in between. This CDR3 is built from 13 residues. Germline-derived CDR1 and CDR2 are MNHEY and SVGAGI. CDR3 sequence: CASKSYSNQPQHF. For the CDR3, the DNA is TGTGCCAGCAAGAGTTATAGCAATCAGCCCCAGCATTTT.

The rearrangement uses TRBV5-1 and TRBJ1-1, with D maybe TRBD1 (5 bases). The CDR3 covers 13 residues. Looked up from germline, CDR1 is SGHRS and CDR2 is YFSETQ. Trimming removed 5 bases from V and 3 bases from J, with 11 bases in between. This CDR3 is CASRGEGYTEAFF. DNA of the CDR3: TGCGCCAGCAGGGGAGAGGGGTACACTGAAGCTTTCTTT.

The V and J genes are TRBV19 and TRBJ2-4; 8 nucleotides line up with TRBD1. CDR3 length: 14 amino acids. The germline V gene encodes CDR1 LNHDA and CDR2 SQIVND (reference sequence). Trimming removed 4 bases from V and 4 bases from J; junction bases left unmatched: 3. The CDR3 loop is CASSSTGGKNIQYF. The CDR3 bases are TGTGCCAGTAGTAGTACAGGGGGAAAAAACATTCAGTACTTC.

This sequence joins TRBV5-4 and TRBJ2-6; D is ambiguous. The CDR3 totals 15 residues. The V end was cut by 7 bases, the J end by 2 bases, with 13 bases between. From germline, CDR1 is SGHNT and CDR2 YYREEE (reference sequence). The DNA of the CDR3 is TGTGCCAGCCGACCCGGCTCCGCTGGGGCCAACGTCCTGACTTTC. Amino acids: CASRPGSAGANVLTF.

This chain links TRBV9 with TRBJ1-2; 11 bases fit TRBD1. The V gene's germline CDR1 is SGDLS and CDR2 YYNGEE. V lost 3 bases, J lost 6 bases, and 13 bases stayed unmatched. CDR3 length: 17 amino acids. The CDR3 region is CASSARDRGAQSHGYTF. The CDR3 DNA sequence: TGTGCCAGCAGCGCCCGGGACAGGGGGGCGCAATCGCATGGCTACACCTTC.

The chain couples TRBV19 to TRBJ1-2; D unresolved. The CDR3 consists of 15 residues. Between the trimmed V and J ends, which lost 3 bases and 6 bases, there was a span of 17 bases. The germline gives CDR1 LNHDA, CDR2 SQIVND (reference sequence). This chain's CDR3 is CASSIGAGPWDGYTF. The DNA for the CDR3 is TGTGCCAGTAGTATCGGTGCAGGACCTTGGGATGGCTACACCTTC.

The V gene is TRBV7-2, the J gene TRBJ2-2, with D perhaps given as TRBD1 or TRBD2 (6 bases each). The CDR3 length is 18 residues. V was pared by 1 base and J by 5 bases, with 20 bases between. Germline CDR1 reads SGHTA; CDR2 reads FQGNSA. Written as DNA, the CDR3 is TGTGCCAGCAGCTTAGGGGGGCCTTTAGGGAGGAAAACCGGGGAGCTGTTTTTT. It translates to CASSLGGPLGRKTGELFF.

V is TRBV28 and J is TRBJ1-5; D unresolved. Trimming took off 6 bases at V and 0 bases at J, with 12 bases between the two ends. The CDR3 is made up of 15 amino acids. The germline CDR1 and CDR2 sequences are MDHEN and SYDVKM. CDR3 nucleotide sequence: TGTGCCAGCAGGGGCGCCGGGATTAGCAATCAGCCCCAGCATTTT. Protein sequence: CASRGAGISNQPQHF.

A single count supports this clone. The chain carries TRBV19 and TRBJ2-7; 13 bases map to TRBD2. V was clipped by 6 bases and J by 4 bases; unmatched bases: 3. The CDR3 extends over 14 amino acids. Germline V lookup: CDR1 LNHDA, CDR2 SQIVND (reference sequence). The CDR3 spells CASRPTSGGYEQYF. CDR3 DNA sequence: TGTGCCAGTAGGCCGACTAGCGGGGGGTACGAGCAGTACTTC.

V gene TRBV5-4 combines with J gene TRBJ2-3; 9 bases are a match to TRBD1. The length of the CDR3 is 16 residues. The germline gives CDR1 SGHNT, CDR2 YYREEE (reference sequence). With V trimmed by 4 bases and J by 2 bases, 8 bases remained unmatched. DNA of the CDR3: TGTGCCAGCAGCACCCGGACAGGGGCGAACACAGATACGCAGTATTTT. Encoded protein: CASSTRTGANTDTQYF.

This chain joins TRBV25-1 and TRBJ1-4, with TRBD1 as a possible D gene (5 bases). Germline CDR1 is MGHDK and CDR2 is SYGVNS. The CDR3 extends over 16 amino acids. With 3 bases removed from V and 0 bases from J, the gap between germline ends came to 11 bases. CDR3 amino acids: CASSDPQGATNEKLFF. For the CDR3, the DNA is TGTGCCAGCAGTGATCCGCAGGGCGCAACTAATGAAAAACTGTTTTTT.

V usage is TRBV6-1 and J usage is TRBJ1-1; no clear D. Trimming took off 0 bases at V and 9 bases at J, with 8 bases between the two ends. There are 12 residues in the CDR3. Per the germline V gene, CDR1 is MNHNS and CDR2 is SASEGT. CDR3 in DNA: TGTGCCAGCAGTGAAGCCGTGATCAAAGCTTTCTTT. Its protein product is CASSEAVIKAFF.

J is TRBJ1-6 and V is TRBV28, with D uncertain. The germline V and J ends were trimmed by 5 bases and 0 bases, with 11 bases remaining between them. CDR1 and CDR2 from the germline V gene are MDHEN and SYDVKM. The CDR3 loop spans 16 amino acids. The CDR3 sequence is CASSPSTGSYNSPLHF. The CDR3 DNA reads TGTGCCAGCAGTCCCTCAACTGGCTCCTATAATTCACCCCTCCACTTT.

This chain links TRBV6-1 with TRBJ2-1; 9 positions match TRBD2. Trimming cost V 9 bases and J 1 base; bases outside gene matches: 4. This CDR3 spans 14 amino acids. From germline, CDR1 is MNHNS and CDR2 SASEGT. CDR3 in DNA: TGTGCCAGTAAAGCGGGGGGTTCCTACAATGAGCAGTTCTTC. It encodes CASKAGGSYNEQFF.

This clone is a singleton in its sample. The V gene is TRBV27, the J gene TRBJ1-4; D is uncertain. Germline values: CDR1 MNHEY, CDR2 SMNVEV (reference sequence). The length of the CDR3 is 15 residues. The V gene lost 6 bases and the J gene lost 0 bases, with 11 bases spanning the gap. The CDR3 nucleotides read TGTGCCAGCAGCGACCCAACTGCAACTAATGAAAAACTGTTTTTT. It codes for CASSDPTATNEKLFF.

The J gene is TRBJ2-1, the V gene TRBV12-5; D gene uncertain. Germline-derived CDR1 and CDR2 are LGHNT and FRNRAP. This CDR3 has 12 amino acids. The germline V and J ends were trimmed by 1 base and 8 bases, with 6 bases remaining between them. This chain's CDR3 is CASGLDRDEQFF. The CDR3 region has the DNA TGTGCTAGTGGTTTGGACCGGGATGAGCAGTTCTTC.

This clone came up a few times. The CDR3 sequence: CATAPELAGGPYEQYV. CDR3 nucleotides: TGTGCCACCGCACCCGAACTAGCGGGGGGCCCCTACGAGCAGTACGTC. This chain links TRBV2 with TRBJ2-7; 12 bases fit TRBD2. The CDR3 contains 16 residues. J was trimmed by 2 bases and V by 10 bases; bases with no gene match: 12. Germline CDR1 reads SNHLY; CDR2 reads FYNNEI.

This chain joins TRBV27 and TRBJ1-1; D perhaps matches TRBD1 (5 bases). Trimming shortened V by 3 bases and J by 0 bases, and 11 bases separated the two germline ends. Germline lookup yields CDR1 MNHEY and CDR2 SMNVEV (reference sequence). CDR3 length: 15 amino acids. CDR3 coding DNA: TGTGCCAGCAGTTTCCTCGACAGCATGAACACTGAAGCTTTCTTT. Its translation: CASSFLDSMNTEAFF.

The chain combines TRBV5-4 with TRBJ1-4; D is undetermined. The CDR3 length is 15 residues. The ends were cut back, 4 bases at V and 5 bases at J, with 15 bases in the middle. Germline lookup yields CDR1 SGHNT and CDR2 YYREEE (reference sequence). The DNA for the CDR3 is TGTGCCAGCAGCCCTAACCGGGCCCTAAATGAAAAACTGTTTTTT. Translated, it gives CASSPNRALNEKLFF.